These 27 T cell receptor beta chains share one sample of origin, sequenced in a study of control samples from healthy donors and cancer patients. Profiled with immunoSEQ multiplex PCR; TCRdb holds only in-frame clones, not every one. The sample has around 140,000 clones, around 92% seen once. Sequenced: blood. The receptors originated from a woman aged 50 to 60 in good health.

The chain uses TRBV29-1 and TRBJ1-2, with TRBD1 matching over 8 bases. The CDR3 consists of 14 residues. Looked up from germline, CDR1 is SQVTM and CDR2 is ANQGSEA. The J segment lost 3 bases and the V segment lost 5 bases, leaving 8 bases of the junction unmatched. The CDR3 region is CSVPPAGGYYGYTF. As DNA, the CDR3 is TGCAGCGTTCCCCCGGCAGGGGGCTACTATGGCTACACCTTC. Supplemented by reference TRBV29-1 and TRBJ1-2, the full variable domain reads SAVISQKPSRDICQRGTSLTIQCQVDSQVTMMFWYRQQPGQSLTLIATANQGSEATYESGFVIDKFPISRPNLTFSTLTVSNMSPEDSSIYLCSVPPAGGYYGYTFGSGTRLTVV.

The gene calls are TRBV7-9 and TRBJ1-1, with D maybe TRBD1 (6 bases). Germline CDR1 and CDR2: SEHNR and FQNEAQ (reference sequence). CDR3 length equals 14 residues. V was cut by 1 base and J by 1 base, with 7 bases left in between. CDR3 amino acids: CASSLGGGNTEAFF. The CDR3 DNA reads TGTGCCAGCAGCTTAGGAGGGGGGAACACTGAAGCTTTCTTT.

V usage is TRBV6-6 and J usage is TRBJ1-1; D remains unclear. The V end was cut by 7 bases, the J end by 1 base, with 10 bases between. CDR1 and CDR2 from the germline V gene are MNHNY and SVGAGI (reference sequence). The CDR3 is 13 amino acids. CDR3 nucleotide sequence: TGTGCCAGCATAGCAGAAAGGAACACTGAAGCTTTCTTT. It is translated as CASIAERNTEAFF.

The V gene is TRBV7-2, the J gene TRBJ2-7; 7 nucleotides match TRBD2. V was pared by 2 bases and J by 6 bases, with 10 bases of the junction left unmatched. Per germline, CDR1 SGHTA and CDR2 FQGNSA. The CDR3 consists of 15 residues. The CDR3, as DNA: TGTGCCAGCAGCTTAACTGACGGCGGGAGCGGCGAGCAGTACTTC. It yields the protein CASSLTDGGSGEQYF.

The chain employs TRBV7-8 and TRBJ1-4; perhaps TRBD1 as D (5 bases). Trimming shortened V by 5 bases and J by 8 bases, and 15 bases separated the two germline ends. The length of the CDR3 is 14 residues. Germline V gives CDR1 SGHVS, CDR2 FQNEAQ. CDR3 DNA sequence: TGTGCCAGCAGCCCACTCCGAGGGGAAGAAAAACTGTTTTTT. It specifies CASSPLRGEEKLFF.

The chain has TRBV10-2 and TRBJ1-1; D is unresolved. CDR3 length equals 12 residues. From germline, CDR1 is WSHSY and CDR2 SAAADI. Trimming left V 8 bases short and J 7 bases short, with 14 bases between. CDR3 residues: CASGRVGIEAFF. The CDR3 coding sequence is TGCGCCAGCGGACGGGTAGGGATTGAAGCTTTCTTT.

V usage is TRBV19 and J usage is TRBJ2-2; D not resolved. The CDR3 runs 13 residues. Germline-derived CDR1 and CDR2 are LNHDA and SQIVND (reference sequence). Trimming cost V 2 bases and J 2 bases, with 3 bases left between them. DNA of the CDR3: TGTGCCAGTAGTATAATAAACACCGGGGAGCTGTTTTTT. Protein sequence: CASSIINTGELFF. Drawing the rest from reference TRBV19 and TRBJ2-2, the complete variable domain is DGGITQSPKYLFRKEGQNVTLSCEQNLNHDAMYWYRQDPGQGLRLIYYSQIVNDFQKGDIAEGYSVSREKKESFPLTVTSAQKNPTAFYLCASSIINTGELFFGEGSRLTVL.

This rearrangement joins TRBV5-1 to TRBJ2-4, with D perhaps TRBD1 or TRBD2 (6 bases each). Germline assignment: CDR1 SGHRS and CDR2 YFSETQ. This CDR3 has 14 amino acids. V lost 3 bases, J lost 1 base, and 8 bases lay in between. In nucleotides, the CDR3 is TGCGCCAGCAGCTCGGGGGCGGCCAAAAACATTCAGTACTTC. This codes for CASSSGAAKNIQYF.

The chain recombines TRBV5-1 with TRBJ2-7; maybe TRBD1 (5 bases). Trimming removed 5 bases from V and 0 bases from J, with 9 bases in between. The CDR3 sequence is 13 residues long. Germline V gene sequence: CDR1 SGHRS, CDR2 YFSETQ. CDR3 region: CASRRTGSYEQYF. The CDR3 DNA reads as TGCGCCAGCAGACGAACAGGCTCCTACGAGCAGTACTTC.

CDR3 in DNA: TGCAGCGTTGAAGTAGTTGGTGACGGGGAGCTGTTTTTT. This translates into CSVEVVGDGELFF. This chain uses TRBV29-1 with TRBJ2-2; D is unresolved. The CDR3 is 13 amino acids. CDR1 is SQVTM, CDR2 ANQGSEA, per germline. V lost 1 base and J 7 bases, leaving 10 bases between the germline ends.

This clone appeared a single time. The chain employs TRBV27 and TRBJ1-5; no firm D call. Germline CDR1 reads MNHEY; CDR2 reads SMNVEV (reference sequence). V gave up 4 bases and J gave up 0 bases, with 4 bases separating them. The length of the CDR3 is 13 residues. In DNA, the CDR3 is TGTGCCAGCAGTTACTTTAGCAATCAGCCCCAGCATTTT. Encoded protein: CASSYFSNQPQHF.

This clone has only one observation. The chain uses TRBV27 and TRBJ2-1; unclear D gene. The CDR3 runs to 15 residues. Germline CDR1 reads MNHEY; CDR2 reads SMNVEV (reference sequence). Trimming removed 0 bases from V and 0 bases from J, with 6 bases in between. For the CDR3, the DNA is TGTGCCAGCAGTTTATCCTCCAGCTCCTACAATGAGCAGTTCTTC. Encoded protein: CASSLSSSSYNEQFF.

The chain uses TRBV11-2 and TRBJ1-4; D is unresolved. Germline CDR1 SGHAT, CDR2 FQNNGV. The CDR3 has 11 residues. Trimming removed 1 base from V and 8 bases from J, with 2 bases in between. The CDR3 region has the DNA TGTGCCAGCAGCTTAGGAGAAAAACTGTTTTTT. Protein product: CASSLGEKLFF.

The V gene is TRBV6-1, the J gene TRBJ2-1; TRBD2 agrees at 9 bases. Germline V gene data show CDR1 as MNHNS and CDR2 as SASEGT. The CDR3 runs to 15 residues. The J segment lost 10 bases and the V segment lost 2 bases, leaving 9 bases of the junction unmatched. The CDR3 spells CASSENPSGMGEQFF. In DNA, the CDR3 is TGTGCCAGCAGTGAAAATCCTAGCGGGATGGGCGAGCAGTTCTTC.

The chain couples TRBV3-1 (or the pseudogene TRBV3-2) to TRBJ1-2, with TRBD1 matching over 8 bases. V trimming: 1 base; J trimming: 4 bases; junction bases outside the gene matches: 5. The CDR3 spans 15 residues. From germline, CDR1 is LGHDT and CDR2 YNNKEL (reference sequence). CDR3 loop: CASSQVADRGYGYTF. The CDR3 region has the DNA TGTGCCAGCAGCCAAGTGGCCGACAGGGGCTATGGCTACACCTTC.

The gene calls are TRBV2 and TRBJ1-5; 7 bases are a match to TRBD1. CDR1 SNHLY and CDR2 FYNNEI come from the germline V gene. Trimming at V came to 4 bases and at J to 7 bases, leaving 4 bases not matched to a gene. The CDR3 sequence is 13 residues long. CDR3 DNA: TGTGCCAGCAGTGCGACAGGGAACCAGCCCCAGCATTTT. Protein: CASSATGNQPQHF.

This chain links TRBV10-3 with TRBJ1-3; TRBD1 aligns across 8 bases. This CDR3 is 17 amino acids long. V lost 10 bases to trimming and J lost 0 bases; unmatched junction nucleotides: 14. Germline V gene data show CDR1 as ENHRY and CDR2 as SYGVKD. CDR3 nucleotides: TGTGCCACAATGTTTAGGGGACAGGTTGGCTCTGGAAACACCATATATTTT. Its translation: CATMFRGQVGSGNTIYF.

The rearrangement uses TRBV6-2 or TRBV6-3 and TRBJ1-1; D gene ambiguous. CDR1 is MNHEY, CDR2 SVGEGT, per germline. Trimming removed 6 bases from V and 2 bases from J, with 13 bases in between. The CDR3 is 14 amino acids. This chain's CDR3 is CASSSRYPNTEAFF. CDR3 nucleotide sequence: TGTGCCAGCAGCAGCAGGTACCCAAACACTGAAGCTTTCTTT.

The chain carries TRBV7-9 and TRBJ1-3, with no clear D. Trimming removed 6 bases from V and 11 bases from J, with 14 bases in between. This CDR3 is 12 amino acids long. Germline V CDR1 and CDR2: SEHNR, FQNEAQ (reference sequence). Written as DNA, the CDR3 is TGTGCCAGCAGGGAGGCAGGCGATTCCATATATTTT. This sequence encodes CASREAGDSIYF.

This clone appeared a single time. Other DNA sequences in this sample translate to the same CDR3. The chain joins TRBV11-2 to TRBJ2-2; D is uncertain. The CDR3 extends over 14 amino acids. Per germline, CDR1 SGHAT and CDR2 FQNNGV. The ends were cut back, 2 bases at V and 4 bases at J, with 8 bases in the middle. Here the CDR3 reads CASSLLGGTGELFF. DNA of the CDR3: TGTGCCAGCAGCTTACTCGGTGGCACCGGGGAGCTGTTTTTT.

The J gene is TRBJ2-5, the V gene TRBV29-1; 12 nucleotides align to TRBD1. V gave up 8 bases and J gave up 0 bases; unmatched junction bases: 13. CDR3 length: 17 amino acids. Germline V gene sequence: CDR1 SQVTM, CDR2 ANQGSEA. The CDR3 bases are TGCAGCACACCCCCGGGACAGGGGGCCGGTAACCAAGAGACCCAGTACTTC. It codes for CSTPPGQGAGNQETQYF.

This clone was seen once. The chain employs TRBV11-3 and TRBJ2-7; D may be TRBD1 or TRBD2 (5 bases each). The CDR3 spans 13 residues. Per germline, CDR1 SGHNT and CDR2 YENEEA. Deletions cut 3 bases from V and 5 bases from J, with 11 bases between. The CDR3 DNA follows: TGTGCCAGCAGCTTTATCAGGGACGACGAGCAGTACTTC. This translates into CASSFIRDDEQYF.

The chain uses TRBV9 and TRBJ1-2; D is unclear. This CDR3 region has 14 residues. V was cut by 0 bases and J by 4 bases, with 10 bases left in between. In germline, CDR1 is SGDLS, CDR2 YYNGEE. CDR3 DNA sequence: TGTGCCAGCAGCGTAGTAGAGGCCGCCTATGGCTACACCTTC. The encoded protein is CASSVVEAAYGYTF.

This chain uses TRBV3-1 (or the pseudogene TRBV3-2) with TRBJ2-7; D is perhaps TRBD1 (5 bases). V was pared by 1 base and J by 7 bases, with 17 bases between. CDR1 LGHDT and CDR2 YNNKEL come from the germline V gene (reference sequence). The CDR3 consists of 15 residues. As DNA, the CDR3 is TGTGCCAGCAGCCAAGCTTTGTTGCAGGGCTGGGAGCAGTACTTC. Translated, it gives CASSQALLQGWEQYF.

V and J are TRBV28 and TRBJ2-3; D possibly corresponds to TRBD2 (7 bases). Trimming pared 3 bases from V and 0 bases from J, leaving 13 bases between. CDR3 length: 16 residues. Germline assignment: CDR1 MDHEN and CDR2 SYDVKM. CDR3 residues: CASSLRGGTSTDTQYF. The CDR3 DNA is TGTGCCAGCAGTTTGAGGGGGGGCACGAGCACAGATACGCAGTATTTT. Using reference TRBV28 and TRBJ2-3 for the parts outside the CDR3, the full variable domain is DVKVTQSSRYLVKRTGEKVFLECVQDMDHENMFWYRQDPGLGLRLIYFSYDVKMKEKGDIPEGYSVSREKKERFSLILESASTNQTSMYLCASSLRGGTSTDTQYFGPGTRLTVL.

The chain recombines TRBV27 with TRBJ1-4; D is undetermined. In germline, CDR1 is MNHEY, CDR2 SMNVEV (reference sequence). This CDR3 has 15 amino acids. V lost 6 bases to trimming and J lost 2 bases, with 13 bases between them. Here the CDR3 DNA reads TGTGCCAGCAGAGAGGAGCCGGGCACTAATGAAAAACTGTTTTTT. Protein: CASREEPGTNEKLFF.

The chain recombines TRBV7-2 with TRBJ2-4; D unresolved. V was cut by 3 bases and J by 0 bases, with 3 bases left in between. Germline-derived CDR1 and CDR2 are SGHTA and FQGNSA. The CDR3 is made up of 13 amino acids. The CDR3 loop reads CASSLIAKNIQYF. In nucleotides, the CDR3 is TGTGCCAGCAGCTTGATAGCCAAAAACATTCAGTACTTC.